This T cell receptor beta chain was obtained from a study of shared clonotypes between healthy human individuals. Trimming cost V 0 bases and J 8 bases, with 8 bases left between them. Germline V lookup: CDR1 SGHRS, CDR2 YFSETQ. The CDR3 covers 13 residues. The CD4+ fraction was divided into a CD45RA+ naive subset and a CD45RA-negative memory subset. Clones were read by immunoSEQ multiplex PCR, and TCRdb kept only the in-frame ones, dropping some. The top ten hold approximately 0.95% of the sample, which has around 1,000,000 clones, approximately 75% seen once. This sequence joins TRBV5-1 and TRBJ1-4, with unresolved D. The sample was memory CD4+ T cells from PBMCs. Subset described: CD45RA-negative fraction. The TCR sequence derives from a man between 18 and 29 years old in good health. Some clones in this sample may be carry-over from other donors' samples. CDR3 sequence: CASSLGGEEKLFF. Here the CDR3 DNA reads TGCGCCAGCAGCTTGGGGGGTGAGGAAAAACTGTTTTTT.